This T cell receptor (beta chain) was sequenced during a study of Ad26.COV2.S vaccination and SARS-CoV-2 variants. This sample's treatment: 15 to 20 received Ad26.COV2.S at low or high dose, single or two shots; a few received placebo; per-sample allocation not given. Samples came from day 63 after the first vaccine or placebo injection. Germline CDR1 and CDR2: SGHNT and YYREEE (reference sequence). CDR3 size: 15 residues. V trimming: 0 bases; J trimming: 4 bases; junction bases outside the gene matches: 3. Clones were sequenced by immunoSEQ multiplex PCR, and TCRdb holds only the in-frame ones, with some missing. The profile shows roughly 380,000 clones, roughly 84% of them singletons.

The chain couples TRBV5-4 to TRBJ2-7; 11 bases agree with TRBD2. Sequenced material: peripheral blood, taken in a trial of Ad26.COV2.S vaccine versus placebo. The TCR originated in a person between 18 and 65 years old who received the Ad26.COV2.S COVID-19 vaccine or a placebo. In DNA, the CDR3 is TGTGCCAGCAGCTTGGGACTAGCGGGACAGTACGAGCAGTACTTC. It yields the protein CASSLGLAGQYEQYF.